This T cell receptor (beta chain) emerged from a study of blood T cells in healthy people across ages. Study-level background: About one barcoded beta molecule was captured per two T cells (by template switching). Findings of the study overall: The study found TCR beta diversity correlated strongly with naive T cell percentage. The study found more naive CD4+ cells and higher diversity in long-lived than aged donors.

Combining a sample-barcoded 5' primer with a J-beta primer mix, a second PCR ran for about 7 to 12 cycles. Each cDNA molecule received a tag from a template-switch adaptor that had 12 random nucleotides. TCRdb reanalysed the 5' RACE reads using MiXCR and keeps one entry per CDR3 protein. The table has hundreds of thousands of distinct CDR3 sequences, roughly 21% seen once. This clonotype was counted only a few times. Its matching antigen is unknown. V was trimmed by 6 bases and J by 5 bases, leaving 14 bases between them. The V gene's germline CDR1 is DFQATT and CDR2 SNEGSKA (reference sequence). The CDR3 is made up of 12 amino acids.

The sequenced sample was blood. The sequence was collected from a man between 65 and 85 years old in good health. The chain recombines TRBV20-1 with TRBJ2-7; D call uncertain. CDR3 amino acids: CSASPELNEQYF. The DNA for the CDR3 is TGCAGTGCCAGTCCCGAGTTGAACGAGCAGTACTTC.